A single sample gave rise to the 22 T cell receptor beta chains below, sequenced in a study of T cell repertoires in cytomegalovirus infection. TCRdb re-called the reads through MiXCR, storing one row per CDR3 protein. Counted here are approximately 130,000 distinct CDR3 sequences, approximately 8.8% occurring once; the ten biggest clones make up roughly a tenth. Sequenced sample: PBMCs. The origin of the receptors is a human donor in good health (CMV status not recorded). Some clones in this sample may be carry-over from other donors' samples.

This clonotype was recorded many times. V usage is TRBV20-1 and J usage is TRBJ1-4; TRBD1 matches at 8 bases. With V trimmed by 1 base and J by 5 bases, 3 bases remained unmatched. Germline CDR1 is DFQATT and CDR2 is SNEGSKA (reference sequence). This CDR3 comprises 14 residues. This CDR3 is CSARGQGANEKLFF. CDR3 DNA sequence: TGCAGTGCTAGAGGCCAGGGGGCGAATGAAAAACTGTTTTTT.

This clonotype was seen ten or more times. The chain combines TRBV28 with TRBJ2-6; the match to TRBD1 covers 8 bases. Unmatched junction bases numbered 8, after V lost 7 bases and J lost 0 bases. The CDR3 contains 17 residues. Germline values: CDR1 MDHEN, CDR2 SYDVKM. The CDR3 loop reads CASTGAGGASGANVLTF. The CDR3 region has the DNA TGTGCCAGCACTGGGGCAGGGGGCGCCTCTGGGGCCAACGTCCTGACTTTC.

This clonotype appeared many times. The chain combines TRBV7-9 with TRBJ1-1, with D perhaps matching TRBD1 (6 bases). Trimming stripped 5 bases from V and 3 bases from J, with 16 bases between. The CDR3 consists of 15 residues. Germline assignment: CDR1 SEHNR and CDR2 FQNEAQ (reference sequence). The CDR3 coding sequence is TGTGCCAGCAGCCAGGTATCCGGGGGCTACACTGAAGCTTTCTTT. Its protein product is CASSQVSGGYTEAFF.

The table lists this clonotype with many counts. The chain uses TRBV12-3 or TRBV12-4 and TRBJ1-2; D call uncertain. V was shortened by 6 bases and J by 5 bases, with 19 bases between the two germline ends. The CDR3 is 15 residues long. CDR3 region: CASSPGRPPGYGYTF. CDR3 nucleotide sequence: TGTGCCAGCAGCCCCGGACGGCCCCCAGGTTATGGCTACACCTTC.

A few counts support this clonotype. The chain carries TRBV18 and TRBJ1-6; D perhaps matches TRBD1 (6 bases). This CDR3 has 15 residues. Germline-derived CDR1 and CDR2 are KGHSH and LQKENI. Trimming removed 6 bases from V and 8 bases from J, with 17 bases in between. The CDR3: CASSSDRTDYSPLHF. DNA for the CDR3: TGTGCCAGCTCTTCGGATCGGACAGACTATTCACCCCTCCACTTT.

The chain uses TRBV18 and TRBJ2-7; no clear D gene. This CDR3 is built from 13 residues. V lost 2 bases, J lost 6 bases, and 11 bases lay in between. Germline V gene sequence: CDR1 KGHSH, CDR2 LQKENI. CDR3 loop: CASSPGQLGEQYF. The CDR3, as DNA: TGTGCCAGCTCACCAGGTCAGCTCGGCGAGCAGTACTTC.

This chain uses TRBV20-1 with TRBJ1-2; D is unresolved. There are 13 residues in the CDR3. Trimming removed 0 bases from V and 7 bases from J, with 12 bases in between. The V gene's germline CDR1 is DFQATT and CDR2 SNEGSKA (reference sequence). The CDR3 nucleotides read TGCAGTGCTAGAGATCGGGCAGGAGCTGGCTACACCTTC. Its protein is CSARDRAGAGYTF.

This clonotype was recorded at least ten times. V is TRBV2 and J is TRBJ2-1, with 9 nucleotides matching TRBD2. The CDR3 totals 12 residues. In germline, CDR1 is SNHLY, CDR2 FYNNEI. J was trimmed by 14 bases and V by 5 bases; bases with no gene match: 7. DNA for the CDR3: TGTGCCAGCAGTCCAGCGGGGGGTCTTAAGTTCTTC. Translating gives CASSPAGGLKFF.

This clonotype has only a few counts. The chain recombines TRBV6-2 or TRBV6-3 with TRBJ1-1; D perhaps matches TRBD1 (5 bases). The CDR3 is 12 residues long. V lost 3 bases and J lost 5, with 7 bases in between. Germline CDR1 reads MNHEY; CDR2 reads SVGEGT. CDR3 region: CASSYKGTEAFF. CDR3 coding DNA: TGTGCCAGCAGTTATAAGGGGACTGAAGCTTTCTTT.

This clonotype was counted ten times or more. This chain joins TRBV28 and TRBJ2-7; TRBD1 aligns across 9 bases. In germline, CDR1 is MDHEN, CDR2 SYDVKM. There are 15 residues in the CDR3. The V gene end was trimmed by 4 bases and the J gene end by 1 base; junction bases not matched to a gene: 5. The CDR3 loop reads CASSSLGTGSYEQYF. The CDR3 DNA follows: TGTGCCAGCAGTTCCCTCGGGACAGGGTCCTACGAGCAGTACTTC.

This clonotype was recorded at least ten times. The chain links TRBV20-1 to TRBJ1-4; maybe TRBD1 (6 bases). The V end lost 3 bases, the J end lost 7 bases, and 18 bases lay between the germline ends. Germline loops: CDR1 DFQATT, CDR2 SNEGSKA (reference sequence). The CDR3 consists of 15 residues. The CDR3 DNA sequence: TGCAGTGCTAGTAATGGGGGCGCATATGGTGAAAAACTGTTTTTT. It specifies CSASNGGAYGEKLFF.

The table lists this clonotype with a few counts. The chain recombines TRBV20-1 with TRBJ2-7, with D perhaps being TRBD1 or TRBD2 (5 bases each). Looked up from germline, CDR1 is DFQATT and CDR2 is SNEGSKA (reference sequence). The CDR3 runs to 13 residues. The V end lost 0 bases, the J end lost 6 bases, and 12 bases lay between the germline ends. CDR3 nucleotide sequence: TGCAGTGCTAGAGATCGGGGCAAGCGCGAGCAGTACTTC. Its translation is CSARDRGKREQYF.

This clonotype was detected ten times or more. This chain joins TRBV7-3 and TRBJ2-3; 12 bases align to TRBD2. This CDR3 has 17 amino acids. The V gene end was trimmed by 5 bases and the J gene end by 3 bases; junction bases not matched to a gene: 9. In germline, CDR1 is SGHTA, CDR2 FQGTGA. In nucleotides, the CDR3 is TGTGCCAGCAGCCCTCACCTAGCGGGGGGGCCGACAGATACGCAGTATTTT. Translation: CASSPHLAGGPTDTQYF. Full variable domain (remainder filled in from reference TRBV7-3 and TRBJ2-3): GAGVSQTPSNKVTEKGKYVELRCDPISGHTALYWYRQSLGQGPEFLIYFQGTGAADDSGLPNDRFFAVRPEGSVSTLKIQRTERGDSAVYLCASSPHLAGGPTDTQYFGPGTRLTVL.

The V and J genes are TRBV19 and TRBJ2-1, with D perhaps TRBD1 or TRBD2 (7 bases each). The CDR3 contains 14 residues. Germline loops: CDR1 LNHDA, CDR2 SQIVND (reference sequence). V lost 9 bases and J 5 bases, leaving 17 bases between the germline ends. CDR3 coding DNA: TGTGCCAGCCATCAGGGGGGGGTCAACAATGAGCAGTTCTTC. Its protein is CASHQGGVNNEQFF.

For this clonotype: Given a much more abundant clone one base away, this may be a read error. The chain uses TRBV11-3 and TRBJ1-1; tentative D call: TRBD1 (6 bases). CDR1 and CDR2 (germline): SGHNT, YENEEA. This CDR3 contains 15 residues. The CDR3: CTSSLSGGPGTEAFF. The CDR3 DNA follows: TGTACCAGCAGCTTAAGCGGGGGGCCGGGTACTGAAGCTTTCTTT.

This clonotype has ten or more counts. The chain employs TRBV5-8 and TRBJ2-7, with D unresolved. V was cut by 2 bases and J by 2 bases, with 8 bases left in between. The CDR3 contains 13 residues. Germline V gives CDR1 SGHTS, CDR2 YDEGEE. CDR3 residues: CASSLRFAYEQYF. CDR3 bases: TGTGCCAGCAGCTTAAGGTTCGCCTACGAGCAGTACTTC.

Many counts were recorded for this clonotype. CDR3 protein: CSARGPGETQYF. The CDR3 DNA is TGCAGTGCTAGAGGACCGGGGGAGACCCAGTACTTC. The J gene is TRBJ2-5, the V gene TRBV20-1, with D possibly TRBD2 on 5 matching bases. This CDR3 is 12 amino acids long. V dropped 1 base and J dropped 5 bases, with 8 bases sitting between them. Germline lookup yields CDR1 DFQATT and CDR2 SNEGSKA (reference sequence).

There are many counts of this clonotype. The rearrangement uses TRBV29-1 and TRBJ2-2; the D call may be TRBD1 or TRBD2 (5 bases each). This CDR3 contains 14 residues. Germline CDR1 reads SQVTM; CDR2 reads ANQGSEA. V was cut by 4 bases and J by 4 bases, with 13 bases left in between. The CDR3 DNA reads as TGCAGCGTTGCAGGGAGTATCGGCACCGGGGAGCTGTTTTTT. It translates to CSVAGSIGTGELFF.

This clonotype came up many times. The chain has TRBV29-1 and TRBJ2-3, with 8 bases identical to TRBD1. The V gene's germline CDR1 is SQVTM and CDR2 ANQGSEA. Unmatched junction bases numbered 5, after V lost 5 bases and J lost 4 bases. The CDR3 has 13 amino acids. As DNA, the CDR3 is TGCAGCGTTCCAGGGGGCTTAGCAGATACGCAGTATTTT. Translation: CSVPGGLADTQYF.

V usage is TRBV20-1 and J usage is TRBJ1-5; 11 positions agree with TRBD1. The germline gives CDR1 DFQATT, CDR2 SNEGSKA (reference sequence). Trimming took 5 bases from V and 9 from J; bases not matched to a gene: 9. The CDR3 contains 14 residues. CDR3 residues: CSASDRGLDRPQHF. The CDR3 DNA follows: TGCAGTGCTTCGGACAGGGGGCTAGATCGGCCCCAGCATTTT.

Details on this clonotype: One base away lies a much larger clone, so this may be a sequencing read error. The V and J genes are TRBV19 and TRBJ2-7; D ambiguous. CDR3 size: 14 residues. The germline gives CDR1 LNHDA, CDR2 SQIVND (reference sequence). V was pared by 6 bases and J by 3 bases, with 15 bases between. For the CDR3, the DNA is TGTGCCAGTAGCCACTCAGAGGAATTCTACGAGCAGTACTTC. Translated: CASSHSEEFYEQYF.

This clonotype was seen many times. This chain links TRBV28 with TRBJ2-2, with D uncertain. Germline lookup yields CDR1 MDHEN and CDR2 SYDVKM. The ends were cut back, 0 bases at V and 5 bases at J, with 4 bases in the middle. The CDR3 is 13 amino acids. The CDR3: CASSLWGTGELFF. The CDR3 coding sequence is TGTGCCAGCAGTTTATGGGGGACCGGGGAGCTGTTTTTT.